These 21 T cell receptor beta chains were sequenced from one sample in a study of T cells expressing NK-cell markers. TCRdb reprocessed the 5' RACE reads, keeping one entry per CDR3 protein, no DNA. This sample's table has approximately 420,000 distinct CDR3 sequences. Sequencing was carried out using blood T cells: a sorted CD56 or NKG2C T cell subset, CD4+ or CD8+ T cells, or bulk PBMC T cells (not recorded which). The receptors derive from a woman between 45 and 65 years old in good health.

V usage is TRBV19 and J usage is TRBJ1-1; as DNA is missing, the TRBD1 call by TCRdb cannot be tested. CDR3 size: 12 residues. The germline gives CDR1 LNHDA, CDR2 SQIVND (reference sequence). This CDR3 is CASSIDRGQAFF.

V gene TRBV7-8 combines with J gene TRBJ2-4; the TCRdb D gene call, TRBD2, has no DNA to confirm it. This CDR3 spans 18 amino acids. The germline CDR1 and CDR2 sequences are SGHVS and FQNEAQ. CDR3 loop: CASSLALWTSGRKNIQYF. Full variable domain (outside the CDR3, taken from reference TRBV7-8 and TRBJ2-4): GAGVSQSPRYKVAKRGQDVALRCDPISGHVSLFWYQQALGQGPEFLTYFQNEAQLDKSGLPSDRFFAERPEGSVSTLKIQRTQQEDSAVYLCASSLALWTSGRKNIQYFGAGTRLSVL.

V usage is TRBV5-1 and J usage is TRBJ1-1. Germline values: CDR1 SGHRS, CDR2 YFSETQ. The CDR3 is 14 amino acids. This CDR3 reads CASSVTRVNTEAFF.

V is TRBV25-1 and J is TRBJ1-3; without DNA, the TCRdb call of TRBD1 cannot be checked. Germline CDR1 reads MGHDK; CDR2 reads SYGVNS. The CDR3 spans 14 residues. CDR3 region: CASRTPGRENTIYF.

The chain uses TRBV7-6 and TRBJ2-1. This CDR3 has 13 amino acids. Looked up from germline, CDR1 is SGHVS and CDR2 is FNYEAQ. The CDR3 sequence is CASSLAVMGEQFF.

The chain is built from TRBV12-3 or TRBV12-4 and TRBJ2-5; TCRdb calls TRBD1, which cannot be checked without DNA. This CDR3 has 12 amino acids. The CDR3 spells CASSFPGVPQYF.

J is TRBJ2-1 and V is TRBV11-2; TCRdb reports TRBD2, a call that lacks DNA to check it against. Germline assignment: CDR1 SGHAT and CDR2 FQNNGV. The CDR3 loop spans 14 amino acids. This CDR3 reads CASSYGPAPNEQFF.

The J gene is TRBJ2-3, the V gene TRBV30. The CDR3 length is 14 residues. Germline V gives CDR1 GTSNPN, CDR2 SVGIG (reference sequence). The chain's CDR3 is CASSFEERTDTQYF.

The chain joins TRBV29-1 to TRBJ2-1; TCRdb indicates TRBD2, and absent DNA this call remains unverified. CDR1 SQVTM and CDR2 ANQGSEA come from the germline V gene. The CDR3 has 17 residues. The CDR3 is CSATGTSGSWTYNEQFF.

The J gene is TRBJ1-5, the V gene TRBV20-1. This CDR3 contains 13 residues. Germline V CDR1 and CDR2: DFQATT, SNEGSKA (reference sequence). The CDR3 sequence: CSAATDPNQPQHF.

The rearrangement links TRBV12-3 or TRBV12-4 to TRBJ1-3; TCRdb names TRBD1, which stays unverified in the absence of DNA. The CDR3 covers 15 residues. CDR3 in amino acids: CASSLKGLDGNTIYF.

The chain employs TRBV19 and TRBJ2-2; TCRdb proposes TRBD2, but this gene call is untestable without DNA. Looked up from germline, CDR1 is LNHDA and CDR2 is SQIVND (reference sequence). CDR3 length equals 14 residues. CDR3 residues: CASSIAGGAGELFF.

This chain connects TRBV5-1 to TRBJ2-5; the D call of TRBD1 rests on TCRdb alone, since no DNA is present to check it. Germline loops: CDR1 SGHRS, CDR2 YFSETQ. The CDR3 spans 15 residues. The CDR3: CASSLTGASQETQYF. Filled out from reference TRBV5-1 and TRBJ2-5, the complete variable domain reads KAGVTQTPRYLIKTRGQQVTLSCSPISGHRSVSWYQQTPGQGLQFLFEYFSETQRNKGNFPGRFSGRQFSNSRSEMNVSTLELGDSALYLCASSLTGASQETQYFGPGTRLLVL.

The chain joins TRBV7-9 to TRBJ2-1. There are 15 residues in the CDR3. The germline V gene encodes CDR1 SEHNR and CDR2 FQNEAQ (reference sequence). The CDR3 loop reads CASSLKGSSYNEQFF. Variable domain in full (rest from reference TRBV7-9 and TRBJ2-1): DTGVSQNPRHKITKRGQNVTFRCDPISEHNRLYWYRQTLGQGPEFLTYFQNEAQLEKSRLLSDRFSAERPKGSFSTLEIQRTEQGDSAMYLCASSLKGSSYNEQFFGPGTRLTVL.

CDR3 amino acids: CASSLVVAGGSSSYNEQFF. The V gene is TRBV7-2, the J gene TRBJ2-1; absent DNA, TCRdb's TRBD2 call cannot be checked. The CDR3 covers 19 residues. Germline V gives CDR1 SGHTA, CDR2 FQGNSA.

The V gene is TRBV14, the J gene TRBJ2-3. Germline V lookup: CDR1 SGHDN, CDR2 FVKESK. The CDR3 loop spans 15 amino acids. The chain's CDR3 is CASSQMVLSTDTQYF.

The CDR3 spells CASSQEGLAGFGDTQYF. This sequence joins TRBV5-1 and TRBJ2-3; the TRBD2 assignment by TCRdb is unverifiable without DNA. Germline V gene sequence: CDR1 SGHRS, CDR2 YFSETQ. The CDR3 runs to 17 residues.

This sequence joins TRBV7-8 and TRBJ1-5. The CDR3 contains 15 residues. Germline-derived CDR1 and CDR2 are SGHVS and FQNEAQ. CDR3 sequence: CASSFRGSSNQPQHF.

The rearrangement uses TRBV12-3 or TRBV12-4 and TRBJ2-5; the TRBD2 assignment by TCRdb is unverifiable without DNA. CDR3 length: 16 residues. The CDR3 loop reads CASSPYLAKPQETQYF.

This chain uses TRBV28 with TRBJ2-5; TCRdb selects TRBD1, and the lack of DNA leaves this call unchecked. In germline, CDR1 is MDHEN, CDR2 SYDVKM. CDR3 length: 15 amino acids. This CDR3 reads CASSLPTGTQETQYF.

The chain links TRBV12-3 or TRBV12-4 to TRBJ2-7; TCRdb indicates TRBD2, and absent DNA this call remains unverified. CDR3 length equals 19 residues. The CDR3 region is CASSPDYGLAGGPMFEQYF.